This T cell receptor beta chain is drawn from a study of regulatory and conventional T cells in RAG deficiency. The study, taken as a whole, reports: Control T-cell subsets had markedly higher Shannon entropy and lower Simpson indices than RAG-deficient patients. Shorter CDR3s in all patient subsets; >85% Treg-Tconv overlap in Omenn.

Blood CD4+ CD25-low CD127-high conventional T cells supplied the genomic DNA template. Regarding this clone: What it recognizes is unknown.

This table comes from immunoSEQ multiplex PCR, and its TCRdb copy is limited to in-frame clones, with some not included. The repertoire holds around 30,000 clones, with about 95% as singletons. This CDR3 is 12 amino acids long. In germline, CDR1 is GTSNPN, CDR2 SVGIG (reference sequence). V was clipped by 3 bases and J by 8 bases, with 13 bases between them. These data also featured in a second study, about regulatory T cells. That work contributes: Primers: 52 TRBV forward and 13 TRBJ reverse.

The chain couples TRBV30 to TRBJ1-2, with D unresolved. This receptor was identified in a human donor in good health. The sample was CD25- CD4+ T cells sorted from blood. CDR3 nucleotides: TGTGCCTGGAGCGCATGGAGGGCGGGCTACACCTTC. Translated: CAWSAWRAGYTF.